These 19 T cell receptor beta chains came from one sample sequenced in a study of cytomegalovirus exposure and HLA in healthy donors. Vbeta (60) and Jbeta (13) primers were used in the PCR. Sequenced by immunoSEQ multiplex PCR; TCRdb stores in-frame clones only, minus some. The sample yields roughly 120,000 clones, roughly 9% seen once. Sequencing used PBMCs. The source is a man aged 25 to 45 in good health and CMV-seronegative.

Only a few counts were recorded for this clone. The J gene is TRBJ2-5, the V gene TRBV19; 12 positions agree with TRBD2. Germline CDR1 LNHDA, CDR2 SQIVND (reference sequence). V was clipped by 3 bases and J by 6 bases; unmatched bases: 8. The CDR3 totals 16 residues. As DNA, the CDR3 is TGTGCCAGTAGTATCCTGACTAGCGGGGGCCCCCAGACCCAGTACTTC. The encoded protein is CASSILTSGGPQTQYF. The whole variable domain, remainder taken from reference TRBV19 and TRBJ2-5, is DGGITQSPKYLFRKEGQNVTLSCEQNLNHDAMYWYRQDPGQGLRLIYYSQIVNDFQKGDIAEGYSVSREKKESFPLTVTSAQKNPTAFYLCASSILTSGGPQTQYFGPGTRLLVL.

The rearrangement joins TRBV6-5 to TRBJ2-2, with D tentatively TRBD1 (5 bases). The CDR3 spans 14 residues. V was trimmed by 6 bases and J by 4 bases, leaving 12 bases between them. The V gene's germline CDR1 is MNHEY and CDR2 SVGAGI. For the CDR3, the DNA is TGTGCCAGCAGGACAGAGAAATTCACCGGGGAGCTGTTTTTT. It codes for CASRTEKFTGELFF.

This clone was counted between two and nine times. The V and J genes are TRBV5-1 and TRBJ1-4; D is perhaps TRBD1 (5 bases). Germline CDR1 reads SGHRS; CDR2 reads YFSETQ. Trimming took 3 bases from V and 6 from J, leaving 15 bases between them. The CDR3 loop spans 15 amino acids. The CDR3 loop reads CASSSDWQGDEKLFF. The DNA of the CDR3 is TGCGCCAGCAGCTCTGATTGGCAGGGCGATGAAAAACTGTTTTTT.

The chain carries TRBV7-8 and TRBJ2-3; 7 nucleotides line up with TRBD1. CDR3 size: 14 residues. J gave up 1 base and V 5 bases, and 3 bases lay outside the gene matches. Germline V CDR1 and CDR2: SGHVS, FQNEAQ. The CDR3 coding sequence is TGTGCCAGCAGCCGCGACAGGGGCACAGATACGCAGTATTTT. This sequence encodes CASSRDRGTDTQYF.

This chain uses TRBV10-3 with TRBJ2-7, with a possible D match to TRBD2 (5 bases). The CDR3 consists of 14 residues. Germline V CDR1 and CDR2: ENHRY, SYGVKD. Trimming shortened V by 2 bases and J by 3 bases, and 11 bases separated the two germline ends. CDR3 region: CAISETRGSYEQYF. CDR3 nucleotide sequence: TGTGCCATCAGTGAGACTAGAGGGAGCTACGAGCAGTACTTC.

The chain is built from TRBV7-2 and TRBJ2-7; tentatively, D is TRBD2 (7 bases). The CDR3 totals 15 residues. Deletions cut 5 bases from V and 5 bases from J, with 19 bases between. Per germline, CDR1 SGHTA and CDR2 FQGNSA. The CDR3 reads CASSQAPGGGNEQYF. CDR3 bases: TGTGCCAGCAGCCAGGCCCCGGGCGGGGGCAACGAGCAGTACTTC.

This clone was seen a few times. The chain has TRBV6-1 and TRBJ1-4, with TRBD1 as a possible D gene (5 bases). Looked up from germline, CDR1 is MNHNS and CDR2 is SASEGT. CDR3 length equals 14 residues. V was cut by 7 bases and J by 9 bases, with 18 bases left in between. CDR3 coding DNA: TGTGCCAGCATGTCGGCCCAGGGTAGGCAAAAACTGTTTTTT. Its translation is CASMSAQGRQKLFF.

This clone turned up a few times. The chain uses TRBV27 and TRBJ2-1; 8 positions agree with TRBD2. Losses at the gene ends were 4 bases for V and 13 bases for J; bases not matched to a gene: 12. In germline, CDR1 is MNHEY, CDR2 SMNVEV (reference sequence). There are 14 residues in the CDR3. CDR3 DNA sequence: TGTGCCAGCAGTTCTCCGGGACTAGGCGGCCATCAGTTCTTC. Protein sequence: CASSSPGLGGHQFF.

This clone has only a few counts. The chain carries TRBV15 and TRBJ2-6; 8 bases align to TRBD1. Germline V gene sequence: CDR1 LNHNV, CDR2 YYDKDF (reference sequence). Germline trimming cut 4 bases from V and 4 bases from J; bases unmatched to any gene: 3. The CDR3 extends over 15 amino acids. The CDR3 loop reads CATSTDRAGANVLTF. The CDR3 bases are TGTGCCACCAGCACGGACAGGGCAGGGGCCAACGTCCTGACTTTC.

The CDR3 here is CASSLTQETQYF. The CDR3 nucleotides read TGTGCCAGCAGCTTAACACAAGAGACCCAGTACTTC. The rearrangement uses TRBV7-2 and TRBJ2-5; no clear D. This CDR3 has 12 amino acids. Germline lookup yields CDR1 SGHTA and CDR2 FQGNSA. Trimming removed 2 bases at V and 2 bases at J, with 3 bases between.

This clone occurred a few times. The chain combines TRBV5-4 with TRBJ2-7; maybe TRBD1 (6 bases). The germline gives CDR1 SGHNT, CDR2 YYREEE (reference sequence). This CDR3 has 14 amino acids. V gave up 0 bases and J gave up 2 bases, with 9 bases separating them. This CDR3 reads CASSLGDKAYEQYF. The DNA of the CDR3 is TGTGCCAGCAGCTTGGGGGACAAAGCCTACGAGCAGTACTTC.

This clone has more than one count but fewer than ten. The V and J genes are TRBV11-2 and TRBJ2-1, with 7 bases identical to TRBD1. The CDR3 has 15 amino acids. The germline gives CDR1 SGHAT, CDR2 FQNNGV. V lost 3 bases to trimming and J lost 5 bases; unmatched junction nucleotides: 7. CDR3 DNA: TGTGCCAGCAGCTTTCTACAGGGGAAAGACAATGAGCAGTTCTTC. Protein: CASSFLQGKDNEQFF.

The gene calls are TRBV2 and TRBJ1-3, with a possible D match to TRBD1 (6 bases). This CDR3 is 13 amino acids long. CDR1 is SNHLY and CDR2 is FYNNEI in the germline V gene. Trimming left V 11 bases short and J 4 bases short, with 15 bases between. The CDR3 sequence is CASQGGVGNTIYF. Written as DNA, the CDR3 is TGTGCCTCCCAAGGGGGAGTGGGAAACACCATATATTTT.

The chain is built from TRBV4-3 and TRBJ2-1, with 9 bases lining up with TRBD1. Losses at the gene ends were 1 base for V and 2 bases for J; bases not matched to a gene: 6. The CDR3 covers 17 residues. Germline lookup yields CDR1 LGHNA and CDR2 YSLEER. Written as DNA, the CDR3 is TGCGCCAGCAGCCAAGGCTATCGGGACAGGGCCTACAATGAGCAGTTCTTC. As protein: CASSQGYRDRAYNEQFF.

This clone has more than one count but fewer than ten. The chain joins TRBV27 to TRBJ2-7, with TRBD2 identical over 12 bases. This CDR3 has 15 amino acids. The V and J ends lost 6 bases and 1 base, in that order; junction bases with no gene match: 4. CDR1 and CDR2 from the germline V gene are MNHEY and SMNVEV (reference sequence). The DNA of the CDR3 is TGTGCCAGCAGACCGACTAGCGGGAGTTCCTACGAGCAGTACTTC. The encoded protein is CASRPTSGSSYEQYF.

This clone was detected only a few times. The V gene is TRBV18, the J gene TRBJ1-2; maybe TRBD1 (5 bases). Germline values: CDR1 KGHSH, CDR2 LQKENI. The ends were cut back, 5 bases at V and 2 bases at J, with 9 bases in the middle. The CDR3 loop spans 13 amino acids. CDR3 amino acids: CASSLGQNYGYTF. For the CDR3, the DNA is TGTGCCAGCTCATTAGGACAAAACTATGGCTACACCTTC. The full variable domain, completed using reference TRBV18 and TRBJ1-2, is NAGVMQNPRHLVRRRGQEARLRCSPMKGHSHVYWYRQLPEEGLKFMVYLQKENIIDESGMPKERFSAEFPKEGPSILRIQQVVRGDSAAYFCASSLGQNYGYTFGSGTRLTVV.

This chain links TRBV4-1 with TRBJ1-1; possibly TRBD1 for D (5 bases). V was pared by 1 base and J by 11 bases, with 14 bases between. This CDR3 has 13 residues. CDR1 and CDR2 from the germline V gene are MGHRA and YSYEKL. The CDR3 reads CASSQVRVERAFF. The CDR3 nucleotides read TGCGCCAGCAGCCAAGTCAGGGTCGAAAGGGCTTTCTTT.

This clone was recorded a few times. The V call is TRBV6-5, the J call TRBJ2-7, with D possibly matching TRBD1 (5 bases). The V gene's germline CDR1 is MNHEY and CDR2 SVGAGI. The length of the CDR3 is 12 residues. Trimming stripped 2 bases from V and 6 bases from J, with 8 bases between. CDR3 nucleotide sequence: TGTGCCAGCAGTTACCAGGGAATCGAGCAGTACTTC. Its protein is CASSYQGIEQYF.

This clone showed up just a few times. The chain employs TRBV15 and TRBJ2-1, with D possibly TRBD2 on 5 matching bases. The CDR3 spans 14 residues. CDR1 and CDR2 from the germline V gene are LNHNV and YYDKDF (reference sequence). V gave up 1 base and J gave up 9 bases, with 13 bases separating them. The CDR3 is CATSRGGQSGEQFF. DNA of the CDR3: TGTGCCACCAGCAGAGGAGGGCAGAGCGGTGAGCAGTTCTTC.